The 17 T cell receptor beta chains in this list originate from one sample, sequenced in a study of cytomegalovirus exposure and HLA in healthy donors. Primers for the PCR totalled 60 Vbeta and 13 Jbeta. Clones were read by immunoSEQ multiplex PCR, and TCRdb kept only the in-frame ones, dropping some. The top ten hold less than 2% of the sample, which has 110,000 to 150,000 clones, less than 9.5% seen once. Sequencing was performed on PBMCs. The origin of the receptors is a male donor in good health and CMV-seronegative.

In this sample, this clone turned up a few times. The chain joins TRBV18 to TRBJ2-2, with 7 positions matching TRBD1. Unmatched junction bases numbered 12, after V lost 3 bases and J lost 2 bases. Germline V gene sequence: CDR1 KGHSH, CDR2 LQKENI. This CDR3 is built from 18 residues. The CDR3 sequence is CASSPVHGGQINTGELFF. CDR3 bases: TGTGCCAGCTCACCGGTTCATGGGGGACAGATTAACACCGGGGAGCTGTTTTTT.

This clone has just a few counts. The chain combines TRBV5-6 with TRBJ2-3; 12 bases agree with TRBD1. V lost 3 bases and J lost 8; bases outside the gene matches: 4. The CDR3 contains 14 residues. Per the germline V gene, CDR1 is SGHDT and CDR2 is YYEEEE. Here the CDR3 reads CASSSGQGAGTQYF. CDR3 nucleotide sequence: TGTGCCAGCAGCTCGGGACAGGGGGCAGGTACGCAGTATTTT. The full variable domain, in which reference TRBV5-6 and TRBJ2-3 provide the parts outside the CDR3, is DAGVTQSPTHLIKTRGQQVTLRCSPKSGHDTVSWYQQALGQGPQFIFQYYEEEERQRGNFPDRFSGHQFPNYSSELNVNALLLGDSALYLCASSSGQGAGTQYFGPGTRLTVL.

The rearrangement joins TRBV28 to TRBJ2-2; TRBD2 is a possible D gene (7 bases). The germline CDR1 and CDR2 sequences are MDHEN and SYDVKM. Trimming took 5 bases from V and 1 from J, leaving 11 bases between them. The CDR3 spans 15 residues. In DNA form, the CDR3 reads TGTGCCAGCAGTGGGGGGGGCAAGAACACCGGGGAGCTGTTTTTT. This encodes CASSGGGKNTGELFF.

This clone was observed a handful of times. The chain recombines TRBV7-9 with TRBJ2-2; D is uncertain. Germline V gene sequence: CDR1 SEHNR, CDR2 FQNEAQ (reference sequence). The CDR3 runs to 15 residues. V was cut by 1 base and J by 4 bases, with 10 bases left in between. The CDR3 DNA is TGTGCCAGCAGCTTAGGGCTTGTCACCACCGGGGAGCTGTTTTTT. This codes for CASSLGLVTTGELFF. The full variable domain, completed using reference TRBV7-9 and TRBJ2-2, is DTGVSQNPRHKITKRGQNVTFRCDPISEHNRLYWYRQTLGQGPEFLTYFQNEAQLEKSRLLSDRFSAERPKGSFSTLEIQRTEQGDSAMYLCASSLGLVTTGELFFGEGSRLTVL.

CDR3 sequence (DNA): TGTGCCAGCAGATGGACAGGGGAAGATGAAAAACTGTTTTTT. Protein: CASRWTGEDEKLFF. The chain joins TRBV5-4 to TRBJ1-4; 9 bases agree with TRBD1. The CDR3 extends over 14 amino acids. Germline CDR1 is SGHNT and CDR2 is YYREEE (reference sequence). V lost 5 bases to trimming and J lost 6 bases; unmatched junction nucleotides: 5.

The sample holds a few counts of this clone. The same CDR3 is also encoded by other DNA sequences in this sample. The chain recombines TRBV19 with TRBJ2-7; 7 nucleotides agree with TRBD2. Germline CDR1 and CDR2: LNHDA and SQIVND (reference sequence). V was pared by 8 bases and J by 1 base, with 2 bases of the junction left unmatched. The CDR3 consists of 12 residues. The CDR3 loop is CASRGDSYEQYF. CDR3 sequence (DNA): TGTGCCAGTCGGGGGGATTCCTACGAGCAGTACTTC.

In its sample, this clone was seen a few times. The chain recombines TRBV4-1 with TRBJ1-5, with D possibly matching TRBD1 (6 bases). The V gene's germline CDR1 is MGHRA and CDR2 YSYEKL. V was cut by 1 base and J by 3 bases, with 13 bases left in between. The CDR3 is 16 amino acids. The chain's CDR3 is CASSQALGQFNQPQHF. The CDR3, as DNA: TGCGCCAGCAGCCAAGCTCTCGGACAGTTCAATCAGCCCCAGCATTTT.

As regards this clone: At one end, the junction sequence differs from germline, possibly due to a read error. The chain employs TRBV4-1 and TRBJ2-1; no reliable D call. Per germline, CDR1 MGHRA and CDR2 YSYEKL. This CDR3 is built from 13 residues. The CDR3 region is CASSQASHNEQFF. CDR3 DNA: TGCGCCAGCAGCCAAGCCTCCCACAATGAGCAGTTCTTC.

The chain couples TRBV4-3 to TRBJ2-7, with D tentatively TRBD2 (5 bases). Trimming took 0 bases from V and 1 from J, leaving 10 bases between them. The CDR3 is 15 residues long. CDR1 and CDR2 from the germline V gene are LGHNA and YSLEER. In DNA, the CDR3 is TGCGCCAGCAGCCAAGATCGGGGTCCGTCCTACGAGCAGTACTTC. As protein: CASSQDRGPSYEQYF.

V and J are TRBV29-1 and TRBJ1-1; the D is unclear. Between the trimmed V and J ends, which lost 1 base and 1 base, there was a span of 10 bases. The CDR3 has 14 amino acids. Germline V gene sequence: CDR1 SQVTM, CDR2 ANQGSEA. CDR3 DNA: TGCAGCGTTGAAGCGCGCGGAGCGAACACTGAAGCTTTCTTT. It specifies CSVEARGANTEAFF.

The chain's CDR3 is CASSQGGTSAYEQYF. For the CDR3, the DNA is TGTGCCAGCAGCCAAGGGGGGACTAGCGCTTACGAGCAGTACTTC. The chain couples TRBV4-2 to TRBJ2-7; 10 positions match TRBD2. V lost 1 base, J lost 4 bases, and 4 bases stayed unmatched. CDR1 and CDR2 from the germline V gene are LGHNA and YNFKEQ. This CDR3 is 15 amino acids long.

This clone has more than one count but fewer than ten. V and J are TRBV7-2 and TRBJ2-3, with TRBD1 matching 9 bases. The CDR3 has 12 residues. The germline CDR1 and CDR2 sequences are SGHTA and FQGNSA. V lost 5 bases to trimming and J lost 12 bases; unmatched junction nucleotides: 6. This CDR3 is CASSQNRGRQYF. Written as DNA, the CDR3 is TGTGCCAGCAGCCAAAACAGGGGGCGTCAGTATTTT.

The rearrangement links TRBV5-8 to TRBJ1-2; no clear D gene. V was cut by 4 bases and J by 4 bases, with 11 bases left in between. CDR3 size: 13 residues. Germline V gene sequence: CDR1 SGHTS, CDR2 YDEGEE. Here the CDR3 DNA reads TGTGCCAGCAGCCTGAGGGAGAGCTATGGCTACACCTTC. Protein: CASSLRESYGYTF. The variable domain in full, with the rest retrieved from reference TRBV5-8 and TRBJ1-2, is EAGVTQSPTHLIKTRGQQATLRCSPISGHTSVYWYQQALGLGLQFLLWYDEGEERNRGNFPPRFSGRQFPNYSSELNVNALELEDSALYLCASSLRESYGYTFGSGTRLTVV.

The rearrangement links TRBV5-6 to TRBJ1-2; unclear D gene. The ends were cut back, 5 bases at V and 4 bases at J, with 6 bases in the middle. CDR1 is SGHDT and CDR2 is YYEEEE in the germline V gene. The CDR3 runs 11 residues. CDR3 residues: CASSSRYGYTF. In nucleotides, the CDR3 is TGTGCCAGCAGTTCCCGCTATGGCTACACCTTC.

The rearrangement links TRBV4-3 to TRBJ1-6, with 8 bases aligning to TRBD1. Germline values: CDR1 LGHNA, CDR2 YSLEER. The CDR3 is 18 amino acids. V shed 1 base and J 1 base; nucleotides not matched to a gene: 6. CDR3: CASSQGRTGTSYNSPLHF. Written as DNA, the CDR3 is TGCGCCAGCAGCCAAGGACGGACAGGGACGTCCTATAATTCACCCCTCCACTTT.

The chain uses TRBV28 and TRBJ1-6, with TRBD1 matching over 7 bases. With 7 bases clipped from V and 2 bases from J, the junction kept 5 bases outside the gene matches. The CDR3 is made up of 15 amino acids. Per the germline V gene, CDR1 is MDHEN and CDR2 is SYDVKM. DNA of the CDR3: TGTGCCAGCACCCAGGGGGTTCCCTATAATTCACCCCTCCACTTT. Protein product: CASTQGVPYNSPLHF. Variable domain in full (rest from reference TRBV28 and TRBJ1-6): DVKVTQSSRYLVKRTGEKVFLECVQDMDHENMFWYRQDPGLGLRLIYFSYDVKMKEKGDIPEGYSVSREKKERFSLILESASTNQTSMYLCASTQGVPYNSPLHFGNGTRLTVT.

A few counts support this clone. V usage is TRBV28 and J usage is TRBJ2-7, with D hard to call. CDR1 is MDHEN, CDR2 SYDVKM, per germline. V shed 5 bases and J shed 6 bases, with 11 bases lying between them. The CDR3 has 12 amino acids. CDR3 DNA: TGTGCCAGCAGTGCCCCCGGCGGCGAGCAGTACTTC. It is translated as CASSAPGGEQYF.